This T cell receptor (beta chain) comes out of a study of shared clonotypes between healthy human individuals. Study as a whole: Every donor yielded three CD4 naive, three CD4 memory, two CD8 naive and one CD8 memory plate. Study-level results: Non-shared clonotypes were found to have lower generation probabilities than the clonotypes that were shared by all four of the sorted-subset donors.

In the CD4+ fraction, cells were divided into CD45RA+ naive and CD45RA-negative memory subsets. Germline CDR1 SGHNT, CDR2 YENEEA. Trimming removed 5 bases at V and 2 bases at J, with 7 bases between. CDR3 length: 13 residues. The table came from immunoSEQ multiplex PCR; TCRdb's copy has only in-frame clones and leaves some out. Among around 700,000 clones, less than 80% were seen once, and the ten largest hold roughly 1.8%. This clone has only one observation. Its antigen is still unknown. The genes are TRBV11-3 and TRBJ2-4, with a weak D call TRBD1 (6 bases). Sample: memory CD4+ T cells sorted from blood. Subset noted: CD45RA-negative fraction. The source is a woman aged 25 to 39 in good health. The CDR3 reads CASSGTPKNIQYF. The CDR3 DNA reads TGTGCCAGCAGCGGGACACCCAAAAACATTCAGTACTTC.